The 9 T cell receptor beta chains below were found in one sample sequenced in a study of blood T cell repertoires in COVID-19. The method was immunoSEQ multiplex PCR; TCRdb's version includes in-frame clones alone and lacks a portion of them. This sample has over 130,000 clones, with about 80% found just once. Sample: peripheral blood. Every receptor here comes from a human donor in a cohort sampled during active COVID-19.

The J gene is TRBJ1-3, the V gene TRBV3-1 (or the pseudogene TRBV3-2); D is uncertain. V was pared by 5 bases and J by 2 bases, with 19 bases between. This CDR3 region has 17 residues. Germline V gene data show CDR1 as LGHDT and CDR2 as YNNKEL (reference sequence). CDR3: CASSTRTPSRPGNTIYF. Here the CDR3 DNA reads TGTGCCAGCAGCACTCGGACTCCGTCTCGACCTGGAAACACCATATATTTT.

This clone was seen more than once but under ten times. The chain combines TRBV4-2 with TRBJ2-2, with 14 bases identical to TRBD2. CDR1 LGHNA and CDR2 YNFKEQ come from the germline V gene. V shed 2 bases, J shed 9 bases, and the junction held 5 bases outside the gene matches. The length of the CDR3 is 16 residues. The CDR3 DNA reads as TGTGCCAGCAGCCAAACGACTAGCGGGGGGGCCTGGGAGCTGTTTTTT. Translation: CASSQTTSGGAWELFF.

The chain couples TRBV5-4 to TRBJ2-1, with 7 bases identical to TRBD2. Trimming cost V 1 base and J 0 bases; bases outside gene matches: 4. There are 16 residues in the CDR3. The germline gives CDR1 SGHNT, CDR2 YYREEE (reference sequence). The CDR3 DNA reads TGTGCCAGCAGCTTGTCGGGCGGGGGCTCCTACAATGAGCAGTTCTTC. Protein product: CASSLSGGGSYNEQFF.

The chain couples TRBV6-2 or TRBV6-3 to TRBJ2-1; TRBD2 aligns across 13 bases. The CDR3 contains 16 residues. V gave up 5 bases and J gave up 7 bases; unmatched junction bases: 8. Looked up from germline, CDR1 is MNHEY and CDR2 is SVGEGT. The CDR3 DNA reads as TGTGCCAGCAGTCAACCGACTAGCGGGGGGCCGAATGAGCAGTTCTTC. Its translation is CASSQPTSGGPNEQFF.

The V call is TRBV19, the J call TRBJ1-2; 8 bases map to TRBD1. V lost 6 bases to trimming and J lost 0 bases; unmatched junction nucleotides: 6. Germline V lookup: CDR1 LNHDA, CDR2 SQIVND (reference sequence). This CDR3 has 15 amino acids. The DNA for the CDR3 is TGTGCCAGTAGCCTAGGACAGGGAGCTAACTATGGCTACACCTTC. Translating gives CASSLGQGANYGYTF. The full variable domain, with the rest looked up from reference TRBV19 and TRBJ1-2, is DGGITQSPKYLFRKEGQNVTLSCEQNLNHDAMYWYRQDPGQGLRLIYYSQIVNDFQKGDIAEGYSVSREKKESFPLTVTSAQKNPTAFYLCASSLGQGANYGYTFGSGTRLTVV.

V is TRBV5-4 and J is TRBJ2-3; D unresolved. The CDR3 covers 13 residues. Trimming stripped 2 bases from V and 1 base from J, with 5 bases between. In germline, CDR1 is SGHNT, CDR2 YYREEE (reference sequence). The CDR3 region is CASSLRGTDTQYF. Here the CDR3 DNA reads TGTGCCAGCAGCTTACGCGGCACAGATACGCAGTATTTT.

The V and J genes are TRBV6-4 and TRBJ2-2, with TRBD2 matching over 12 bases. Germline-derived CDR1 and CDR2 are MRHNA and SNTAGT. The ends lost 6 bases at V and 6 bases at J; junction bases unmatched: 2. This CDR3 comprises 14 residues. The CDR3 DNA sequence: TGTGCCAGCAGCCGGACTAGCGGGGCCGGGGAGCTGTTTTTT. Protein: CASSRTSGAGELFF.

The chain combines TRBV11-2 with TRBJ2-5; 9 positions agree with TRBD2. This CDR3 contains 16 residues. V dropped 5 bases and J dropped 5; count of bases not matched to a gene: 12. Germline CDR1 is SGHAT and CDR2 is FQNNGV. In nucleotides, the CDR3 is TGTGCCAGCAGCCATAGTCGGCCTAGCGGGGTGGAGACCCAGTACTTC. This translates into CASSHSRPSGVETQYF. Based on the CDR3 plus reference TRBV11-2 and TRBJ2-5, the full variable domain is EAGVAQSPRYKIIEKRQSVAFWCNPISGHATLYWYQQILGQGPKLLIQFQNNGVVDDSQLPKDRFSAERLKGVDSTLKIQPAKLEDSAVYLCASSHSRPSGVETQYFGPGTRLLVL.

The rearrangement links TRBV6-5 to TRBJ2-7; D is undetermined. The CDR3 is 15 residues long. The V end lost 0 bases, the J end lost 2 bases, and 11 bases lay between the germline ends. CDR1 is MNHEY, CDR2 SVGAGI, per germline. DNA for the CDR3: TGTGCCAGCAGTTACTCCCGCAGCGCGACCTACGAGCAGTACTTC. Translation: CASSYSRSATYEQYF.